This is a list of T cell receptor beta chains from one sample in a study of monozygotic twins with inflammatory bowel disease. TCRdb re-called the 5' RACE reads and gives one entry per CDR3 protein, without DNA. In total, the table holds around 380,000 distinct CDR3 sequences. The sample comprised blood. The receptors here all came from a human donor with ulcerative colitis or Crohn's disease, or a healthy co-twin of an affected twin (not recorded which). The CDR3 runs from the conserved cysteine through the conserved F or W.

cdr3_aa: CASRISGTAYGYTF; j_call: TRBJ1-2; v_call: TRBV7-9
cdr3_aa: CSVERGQGVNYGYTF; j_call: TRBJ1-2; v_call: TRBV29-1
cdr3_aa: CASSPGGGHYGYTF; j_call: TRBJ1-2; v_call: TRBV5-6
cdr3_aa: CASSPQGQSSGNTIYF; j_call: TRBJ1-3; v_call: TRBV18
cdr3_aa: CASSQEPLLAGNQETQYF; j_call: TRBJ2-5; v_call: TRBV4-3
cdr3_aa: CAWLGVRSGSVQNEQFF; j_call: TRBJ2-1; v_call: TRBV30
cdr3_aa: CASRSLRGGANEKLFF; j_call: TRBJ1-4; v_call: TRBV11-2
cdr3_aa: CSASLLWDRAYYGYTF; j_call: TRBJ1-2; v_call: TRBV20-1
cdr3_aa: CASSLRGGPTEAFF; j_call: TRBJ1-1; v_call: TRBV27
cdr3_aa: CASSLRDGPDEQYF; j_call: TRBJ2-7; v_call: TRBV11-2
cdr3_aa: CSAAQRGGQLDTQYF; j_call: TRBJ2-3; v_call: TRBV20-1
cdr3_aa: CASQLGYTEAFF; j_call: TRBJ1-1; v_call: TRBV28
cdr3_aa: CASSTRTGGGYTF; j_call: TRBJ1-2; v_call: TRBV12-3/TRBV12-4
cdr3_aa: CAWRPKAGPNQPQHF; j_call: TRBJ1-5; v_call: TRBV30
cdr3_aa: CASSQDPGGFGYTF; j_call: TRBJ1-2; v_call: TRBV4-2
cdr3_aa: CASSLFRGYYEQYF; j_call: TRBJ2-7; v_call: TRBV28